This T cell receptor (beta chain) derives from a study of neurological immune-mediated disorders. Study findings and constraints: The greatest TCR clonal expansion occurred in HTLV-1-associated myelopathy and the least in multiple sclerosis, which fell below healthy controls. CDR3 amino acid sequences found in expanded clones were never shared across subjects, suggesting private repertoires in all groups.

This clonotype was observed at least ten times. As yet, its antigen is unknown. Synthesis of cDNA was performed by 5'RACE using 10-nucleotide random UMIs. Each CDR3 protein is one row after TCRdb ran MiXCR on the 5' RACE reads. The table shows 81,000 or so distinct CDR3 sequences, with around 13% occurring only once. Trimming pared 5 bases from V and 13 bases from J, leaving 11 bases between. Germline-derived CDR1 and CDR2 are SGHVS and FQNEAQ. The length of the CDR3 is 11 residues. Time point of the sample: longitudinal time-point 2. Where libraries were unsorted, they were derived from 2 million PBMCs stored at -80 degrees C.

The sample was PBMCs. This chain joins TRBV7-8 and TRBJ1-4, with TRBD1 as a possible D gene (6 bases). The receptor was derived from a female donor with HTLV-1-associated myelopathy (HAM/TSP). The CDR3 loop reads CASSGGQLLFF. In DNA, the CDR3 is TGTGCCAGCAGCGGAGGACAGTTACTGTTTTTT.